The 8 T cell receptor beta chains reported below all come from one sample, sequenced in a study of T cell responses to AZD1222 COVID-19 vaccine. Assay: immunoSEQ multiplex PCR; the TCRdb copy retains only in-frame clones and omits some. The data contain roughly 200,000 clones, around nine tenths of them singletons. Material: peripheral blood, obtained on day 0 of AZD1222 vaccination. Receptor source: an adult in good health.

This chain links TRBV4-1 with TRBJ2-7; 7 bases fit TRBD1. The V segment lost 1 base and the J segment 2 bases; nucleotides outside the gene matches: 5. This CDR3 comprises 15 residues. Germline V gene lookup returns CDR1 MGHRA and CDR2 YSYEKL. The CDR3 region is CASSQGKQGPYEQYF. The CDR3 nucleotides are TGCGCCAGCAGCCAAGGGAAACAGGGGCCCTACGAGCAGTACTTC.

The chain recombines TRBV5-4 with TRBJ2-1, with 8 bases fitting TRBD2. The germline CDR1 and CDR2 sequences are SGHNT and YYREEE (reference sequence). J gave up 5 bases and V 6 bases, and 7 bases lay outside the gene matches. The CDR3 sequence is 14 residues long. The CDR3 DNA follows: TGTGCCAGCAACGAGCGGGGGAGTAACAATGAGCAGTTCTTC. This sequence encodes CASNERGSNNEQFF. The whole variable domain, remainder taken from reference TRBV5-4 and TRBJ2-1, is ETGVTQSPTHLIKTRGQQVTLRCSSQSGHNTVSWYQQALGQGPQFIFQYYREEENGRGNFPPRFSGLQFPNYSSELNVNALELDDSALYLCASNERGSNNEQFFGPGTRLTVL.

The chain uses TRBV7-8 and TRBJ2-3; D possibly corresponds to TRBD2 (6 bases). V was pared by 5 bases and J by 1 base, with 25 bases between. This CDR3 comprises 19 residues. Germline V gives CDR1 SGHVS, CDR2 FQNEAQ. The CDR3 region has the DNA TGTGCCAGCAGCCTAAGATCCCTTCCAAAGGCTAGCGGCACAGATACGCAGTATTTT. Translating it yields CASSLRSLPKASGTDTQYF.

This chain connects TRBV5-5 to TRBJ1-1; 9 bases are a match to TRBD1. Per the germline V gene, CDR1 is SGHKS and CDR2 is YYEKEE (reference sequence). The V segment lost 2 bases and the J segment 3 bases; nucleotides outside the gene matches: 5. CDR3 size: 15 residues. Written as DNA, the CDR3 is TGTGCCAGCAGCTTAAACAGGGGGCGCGACACTGAAGCTTTCTTT. Translation gives CASSLNRGRDTEAFF.

CDR3 sequence (DNA): TGTGCCAGCAGCGCCCGACTAGCGGGGGAGACCCAGTACTTC. Its translation: CASSARLAGETQYF. The chain joins TRBV9 to TRBJ2-5; 11 positions match TRBD2. From germline, CDR1 is SGDLS and CDR2 YYNGEE. V was clipped by 3 bases and J by 5 bases; unmatched bases: 3. This CDR3 has 14 residues.

The genes are TRBV2 and TRBJ2-1; 8 bases line up with TRBD2. After removal of 1 base from V and 14 bases from J, the junction contained 7 bases not matched to a gene. Germline V gives CDR1 SNHLY, CDR2 FYNNEI. The CDR3 contains 13 residues. DNA of the CDR3: TGTGCCAGCAGTGAAGAACGGGGGGGCCGCGAGTTCTTC. This translates into CASSEERGGREFF.

The chain has TRBV5-4 and TRBJ2-7; no definite D call. The CDR3 has 14 residues. Germline CDR1 SGHNT, CDR2 YYREEE (reference sequence). Between the trimmed V and J ends, which lost 4 bases and 6 bases, there was a span of 17 bases. CDR3 bases: TGTGCCAGCAGCGTATCCCAAACCGTCGGCGAGCAGTACTTC. It specifies CASSVSQTVGEQYF.

The genes are TRBV4-2 and TRBJ1-1; 8 positions match TRBD1. This CDR3 comprises 15 residues. V lost 1 base to trimming and J lost 4 bases; unmatched junction nucleotides: 5. Germline CDR1 LGHNA, CDR2 YNFKEQ. CDR3 sequence (DNA): TGTGCCAGCAGCCAAGCCAAAACAGGGGGCACTGAAGCTTTCTTT. This encodes CASSQAKTGGTEAFF.